This T cell receptor beta chain was profiled in a study of shared clonotypes between healthy human individuals. Study observations and caveats: Generally, naive subsets came out with larger estimated richness than memory subsets. Sharing across four donors was highest in naive CD4 (roughly 5%) and lowest in memory CD8 (about 0.4%).

Points on this clone: The target antigen is unknown.

Profiling relied on immunoSEQ multiplex PCR, and the TCRdb table lists in-frame clones only, not all of them. The sample consists of 2,500,000 or so clones, 85% to 95% of them appearing once. The sample consisted of naive CD4+ T cells sorted from blood. Subset specified: CD45RA+ positively selected. This TCR came from a man aged 18 to 35 in good health.

DNA of the CDR3: TGTGCCAGCAGTGAACTTACAGCCTTCTATGGCTACACCTTC. Encoded protein: CASSELTAFYGYTF. This chain joins TRBV6-1 and TRBJ1-2; D unresolved. The CDR3 runs 14 residues. Between the trimmed V and J ends, which lost 2 bases and 4 bases, there was a span of 11 bases. The germline gives CDR1 MNHNS, CDR2 SASEGT.